One and the same sample provided the 26 T cell receptor beta chains below, sequenced in a study of cytomegalovirus exposure and HLA in healthy donors. The PCR was carried out with 60 Vbeta primers and 13 Jbeta primers. TCRdb's copy holds only in-frame clones and misses some; the assay was immunoSEQ multiplex PCR. The sample contains some 130,000 clones, 70% to 80% of which appear only once. Material: PBMCs. Receptors originate from a woman between 45 and 60 years old in good health and CMV-seropositive.

The chain couples TRBV5-4 to TRBJ2-2, with D tentatively TRBD1 (5 bases). The CDR3 spans 15 residues. Germline V lookup: CDR1 SGHNT, CDR2 YYREEE (reference sequence). Trimming removed 4 bases at V and 4 bases at J, with 14 bases between. The CDR3 coding sequence is TGTGCCAGCAGCCGAACCACACAGGCCACCGGGGAGCTGTTTTTT. It yields the protein CASSRTTQATGELFF.

The V call is TRBV2, the J call TRBJ2-1; 11 bases align to TRBD1. V trimming: 6 bases; J trimming: 3 bases; junction bases outside the gene matches: 4. This CDR3 region has 15 residues. CDR1 is SNHLY and CDR2 is FYNNEI in the germline V gene. CDR3 loop: CASRWDRGGYNEQFF. DNA of the CDR3: TGTGCCAGCAGATGGGACAGGGGGGGCTACAATGAGCAGTTCTTC.

The chain joins TRBV7-9 to TRBJ1-6; D unresolved. Germline V lookup: CDR1 SEHNR, CDR2 FQNEAQ (reference sequence). The V and J ends lost 1 base and 4 bases respectively, with 11 bases between them. The CDR3 has 16 residues. CDR3 sequence reads: CASSLGHPMYNSPLHF. The CDR3 bases are TGTGCCAGCAGCTTAGGACACCCTATGTATAATTCACCCCTCCACTTT.

The CDR3 is CASSQQFRDTQYF. DNA of the CDR3: TGTGCCAGCAGCCAACAGTTTCGGGATACGCAGTATTTT. J is TRBJ2-3 and V is TRBV7-3; D call uncertain. The V and J ends lost 5 bases and 6 bases respectively, with 12 bases between them. This CDR3 is 13 amino acids long. Germline V gene sequence: CDR1 SGHTA, CDR2 FQGTGA.

This sequence joins TRBV6-1 and TRBJ1-3; D might be TRBD1 (6 bases). Germline values: CDR1 MNHNS, CDR2 SASEGT. Trimming shortened V by 7 bases and J by 4 bases, and 17 bases separated the two germline ends. The length of the CDR3 is 15 residues. This CDR3 is CASNAISGTGNTIYF. The DNA for the CDR3 is TGTGCCAGCAACGCAATTTCAGGGACAGGAAACACCATATATTTT.

The chain combines TRBV2 with TRBJ1-5; TRBD1 agrees at 8 bases. There are 14 residues in the CDR3. Trimming took 5 bases from V and 4 from J; bases not matched to a gene: 4. The germline V gene encodes CDR1 SNHLY and CDR2 FYNNEI. The CDR3 DNA reads TGTGCCAGCAGTTCCCGGGACAGGAATCAGCCCCAGCATTTT. It codes for CASSSRDRNQPQHF. The full variable domain, completed using reference TRBV2 and TRBJ1-5, is EPEVTQTPSHQVTQMGQEVILRCVPISNHLYFYWYRQILGQKVEFLVSFYNNEISEKSEIFDDQFSVERPDGSNFTLKIRSTKLEDSAMYFCASSSRDRNQPQHFGDGTRLSIL.

This rearrangement joins TRBV7-9 to TRBJ2-5; D unresolved. The end of the DNA aligns better with TRBJ2-7, so the J call may be wrong. The CDR3 consists of 12 residues. Germline CDR1 reads SEHNR; CDR2 reads FQNEAQ (reference sequence). In DNA form, the CDR3 reads TGTGCCAGCAGCCCACGAAGCTACGAGCAGTACTTC. Its translation: CASSPRSYEQYF.

J is TRBJ2-7 and V is TRBV12-1; the table's D gene call, TRBD2, was not cross checked with the DNA. TRBV12-1 is marked as a pseudogene. This CDR3 region has 11 residues. The chain's CDR3 is CASSSPREQYF. CDR3 nucleotides: TGTGCCAGCAGCTCCCCGAGAGAGCAGTACTTC.

The rearrangement uses TRBV19 and TRBJ2-5; D possibly corresponds to TRBD1 (6 bases). Per the germline V gene, CDR1 is LNHDA and CDR2 is SQIVND (reference sequence). V shed 3 bases and J shed 4 bases, with 15 bases lying between them. This CDR3 has 15 amino acids. CDR3 DNA sequence: TGTGCCAGTAGTATGGGTGGACAGACCGGAGAGACCCAGTACTTC. It specifies CASSMGGQTGETQYF.

The rearrangement links TRBV7-8 to TRBJ1-2; the D gene is possibly TRBD1 (6 bases). Trimming cost V 2 bases and J 4 bases, with 17 bases left between them. The CDR3 spans 16 residues. CDR1 is SGHVS and CDR2 is FQNEAQ in the germline V gene. The CDR3 DNA is TGTGCCAGCAGCTTATCCCTTACAGCAGGGGCCTATGGCTACACCTTC. Its translation is CASSLSLTAGAYGYTF.

J is TRBJ2-7 and V is TRBV5-5; 10 nucleotides agree with TRBD1. Per germline, CDR1 SGHKS and CDR2 YYEKEE (reference sequence). The ends lost 4 bases at V and 2 bases at J; junction bases unmatched: 3. This CDR3 is 14 amino acids long. CDR3 protein: CASSPTGGAYEQYF. The CDR3 DNA reads as TGTGCCAGCAGCCCGACAGGGGGCGCCTACGAGCAGTACTTC.

This clone came up once. The gene calls are TRBV29-1 and TRBJ2-7; the match to TRBD1 covers 9 bases. This CDR3 comprises 13 residues. Losses at the gene ends were 6 bases for V and 1 base for J; bases not matched to a gene: 4. Germline values: CDR1 SQVTM, CDR2 ANQGSEA. In nucleotides, the CDR3 is TGCAGCGTGATGACAGGGGGGTCCTACGAGCAGTACTTC. This sequence encodes CSVMTGGSYEQYF.

This chain uses TRBV11-3 with TRBJ2-3, with 8 bases aligning to TRBD1. The ends lost 4 bases at V and 3 bases at J; junction bases unmatched: 6. This CDR3 has 15 amino acids. CDR1 is SGHNT and CDR2 is YENEEA in the germline V gene. The CDR3 region is CASSSRTGYTDTQYF. CDR3 DNA: TGTGCCAGCAGCTCGCGGACAGGGTATACAGATACGCAGTATTTT.

This clone was seen just once. This rearrangement joins TRBV4-1 to TRBJ2-6, with 9 bases that match TRBD1. Trimming took 5 bases from V and 1 from J; bases not matched to a gene: 15. Germline V gives CDR1 MGHRA, CDR2 YSYEKL. The CDR3 is 20 amino acids. CDR3 sequence: CASSFRAGTGLVSGANVLTF. The CDR3 coding sequence is TGCGCCAGCAGCTTCAGAGCGGGGACAGGGCTGGTGTCTGGGGCCAACGTCCTGACTTTC.

In DNA form, the CDR3 reads TGTGCCAGCAGCTTAGCGCTAGGGGCGCGCAATCAGCCCCAGCATTTT. Its translation: CASSLALGARNQPQHF. The chain combines TRBV7-2 with TRBJ1-5, with TRBD1 as a possible D gene (5 bases). The CDR3 length is 16 residues. V was trimmed by 0 bases and J by 2 bases, leaving 11 bases between them. Looked up from germline, CDR1 is SGHTA and CDR2 is FQGNSA.

The chain combines TRBV7-9 with TRBJ2-2; TRBD2 agrees at 7 bases. Per germline, CDR1 SEHNR and CDR2 FQNEAQ (reference sequence). The CDR3 extends over 15 amino acids. Losses at the gene ends were 5 bases for V and 5 bases for J; bases not matched to a gene: 8. DNA of the CDR3: TGTGCCAGCAGCCGCCTCGGGGGGTGGACCGGGGAGCTGTTTTTT. It is translated as CASSRLGGWTGELFF.

The chain employs TRBV11-2 and TRBJ2-7; the D is unclear. V was cut by 8 bases and J by 0 bases, with 8 bases left in between. The CDR3 length is 12 residues. Germline V lookup: CDR1 SGHAT, CDR2 FQNNGV. CDR3 region: CASSGASYEQYF. The DNA of the CDR3 is TGTGCCAGCTCAGGCGCCTCCTACGAGCAGTACTTC.

This clone was seen more than once but under ten times. The chain recombines TRBV11-2 with TRBJ1-5; D is uncertain. Trimming removed 1 base from V and 7 bases from J, with 11 bases in between. CDR1 and CDR2 from the germline V gene are SGHAT and FQNNGV. The CDR3 consists of 14 residues. CDR3 coding DNA: TGTGCCAGCAGCTTAGGGGCAGCCCAGCAGCCCCAGCATTTT. Translating gives CASSLGAAQQPQHF.

The chain uses TRBV5-4 and TRBJ1-1; 8 nucleotides match TRBD1. CDR3 size: 14 residues. The J segment lost 3 bases and the V segment lost 4 bases, leaving 5 bases of the junction unmatched. Germline loops: CDR1 SGHNT, CDR2 YYREEE (reference sequence). CDR3 in DNA: TGTGCCAGCAGCCGCCAGACAGGGGACACTGAAGCTTTCTTT. This gives the protein CASSRQTGDTEAFF. The whole variable domain, remainder taken from reference TRBV5-4 and TRBJ1-1, is ETGVTQSPTHLIKTRGQQVTLRCSSQSGHNTVSWYQQALGQGPQFIFQYYREEENGRGNFPPRFSGLQFPNYSSELNVNALELDDSALYLCASSRQTGDTEAFFGQGTRLTVV.

The genes are TRBV4-2 and TRBJ2-7; D unclear. The ends were cut back, 1 base at V and 0 bases at J, with 10 bases in the middle. The CDR3 extends over 15 amino acids. Germline CDR1 reads LGHNA; CDR2 reads YNFKEQ. This CDR3 is CASSQADLSSYEQYF. The CDR3 DNA reads TGTGCCAGCAGCCAAGCTGACTTGAGCTCCTACGAGCAGTACTTC.

The DNA for the CDR3 is TGTGCCAGCAGCTACGCGGGAAGCGAAAAACTGTTTTTT. Protein: CASSYAGSEKLFF. The V gene is TRBV6-5, the J gene TRBJ1-4; D is unclear. Looked up from germline, CDR1 is MNHEY and CDR2 is SVGAGI. The CDR3 consists of 13 residues. Trimming shortened V by 6 bases and J by 8 bases, and 13 bases separated the two germline ends.

The CDR3 reads CASSPGTEVANTGELFF. The CDR3 DNA is TGTGCCAGCAGTCCAGGGACAGAAGTCGCGAACACCGGGGAGCTGTTTTTT. This sequence joins TRBV28 and TRBJ2-2, with 7 bases that match TRBD1. Germline V CDR1 and CDR2: MDHEN, SYDVKM. V trimming: 5 bases; J trimming: 0 bases; junction bases outside the gene matches: 9. The CDR3 runs to 17 residues.

The chain employs TRBV2 and TRBJ2-7; D is possibly TRBD1 (6 bases). Between the trimmed V and J ends, which lost 6 bases and 0 bases, there was a span of 12 bases. Germline CDR1 is SNHLY and CDR2 is FYNNEI. The CDR3 is 14 amino acids. CDR3 protein: CASRRTESSYEQYF. Written as DNA, the CDR3 is TGTGCCAGCAGGCGGACAGAGAGCTCCTACGAGCAGTACTTC.

Written as DNA, the CDR3 is TGCGCCAGCAGCCAAGATCCCGGGGGACTCTCCTACGAGCAGTACTTC. Translation gives CASSQDPGGLSYEQYF. The V gene is TRBV4-1, the J gene TRBJ2-7; a possible D gene is TRBD2 (6 bases). Trimming removed 0 bases at V and 0 bases at J, with 12 bases between. CDR1 MGHRA and CDR2 YSYEKL come from the germline V gene. CDR3 size: 16 residues.

V and J are TRBV2 and TRBJ1-2, with D perhaps TRBD1 (5 bases). The CDR3 spans 14 residues. Trimming removed 4 bases at V and 0 bases at J, with 9 bases between. CDR1 SNHLY and CDR2 FYNNEI come from the germline V gene. The CDR3 nucleotides are TGTGCCAGCAGTGGGGGGGATTCTAACTATGGCTACACCTTC. Amino acids: CASSGGDSNYGYTF. Full variable domain (outside the CDR3, taken from reference TRBV2 and TRBJ1-2): EPEVTQTPSHQVTQMGQEVILRCVPISNHLYFYWYRQILGQKVEFLVSFYNNEISEKSEIFDDQFSVERPDGSNFTLKIRSTKLEDSAMYFCASSGGDSNYGYTFGSGTRLTVV.

This chain connects TRBV18 to TRBJ2-5; 8 bases map to TRBD2. The CDR3 length is 15 residues. V lost 0 bases and J lost 3; bases outside the gene matches: 3. Germline assignment: CDR1 KGHSH and CDR2 LQKENI. As DNA, the CDR3 is TGTGCCAGCTCACCACCCGGGGGGGTTGAAGAGACCCAGTACTTC. Translated, it gives CASSPPGGVEETQYF. The whole variable domain, remainder taken from reference TRBV18 and TRBJ2-5, is NAGVMQNPRHLVRRRGQEARLRCSPMKGHSHVYWYRQLPEEGLKFMVYLQKENIIDESGMPKERFSAEFPKEGPSILRIQQVVRGDSAAYFCASSPPGGVEETQYFGPGTRLLVL.